The rows below give T cell receptor beta chains drawn from one sample of a study of blood T cells in healthy people across ages. MiXCR, run by TCRdb on the 5' RACE reads, gives a single entry per CDR3 protein. The table has over a million distinct CDR3 sequences, 35% to 45% seen once. The source material was blood. The source is a woman in her late teens or twenties in good health. CDR3s include the opening cysteine and the closing phenylalanine or tryptophan. The order of the fields is CDR3 length, clone size, D gene, V gene, J gene, CDR3 DNA, CDR3 protein. D genes are given only for firm matches. Only some rows state a clone size, as once, few, many or a class for expanded clones.

15	-	-	TRBV6-5	TRBJ2-3	TGTGCCAGCAGTTACTCACAATCTCCCACAGATACGCAGTATTTT	CASSYSQSPTDTQYF
14	-	-	TRBV20-1	TRBJ1-1	TGCAGTGCTAGGATCGGACACGGGGGGACTGAAGCTTTCTTT	CSARIGHGGTEAFF
14	-	-	TRBV5-1	TRBJ2-2	TGCGCCAGCAGTGCCAAGACGAACACCGGGGAGCTGTTTTTT	CASSAKTNTGELFF
13	-	-	TRBV20-1	TRBJ1-1	TGCAGTGCTACCACGGCAGGGGCCACTGAAGCTTTCTTT	CSATTAGATEAFF
15	-	-	TRBV9	TRBJ1-3	TGTGCCAGCAGCGTAGACAGCGCCTCTGGAAACACCATATATTTT	CASSVDSASGNTIYF
13	once	-	TRBV7-6	TRBJ2-7	TGTGCCAGCAGCATGGGCCTGAGCTACGAGCAGTACTTC	CASSMGLSYEQYF
15	few	TRBD2	TRBV12-3/TRBV12-4	TRBJ2-1	TGTGCCAGCAGCCCACTAGCGGGAGTTCTCAATGAGCAGTTCTTC	CASSPLAGVLNEQFF
16	few	TRBD1	TRBV12-3/TRBV12-4	TRBJ1-6	TGTGCCAGCAGTTTACGTACCGCAGGGGGGAATTCACCCCTCCACTTT	CASSLRTAGGNSPLHF
12	-	-	TRBV20-1	TRBJ1-5	TGCAGTGCTAGAGCGGGGAGACAGCCCCAGCATTTT	CSARAGRQPQHF
12	-	-	TRBV9	TRBJ1-2	TGTGCCAGCAGCGTAGAAGGGTATGGCTACACCTTC	CASSVEGYGYTF
15	-	TRBD1	TRBV5-5	TRBJ1-2	TGTGCCAGCAGCCGCGGGGGACAGGGGGCTTCTGGCTACACCTTC	CASSRGGQGASGYTF
14	-	-	TRBV5-1	TRBJ2-3	TGCGCCAGCAGGGAGTCAACGAGCACAGATACGCAGTATTTT	CASRESTSTDTQYF
14	-	-	TRBV2	TRBJ2-7	TGTGCCAGCAGGGTACAGGGTAACTCCTACGAGCAGTACTTC	CASRVQGNSYEQYF
15	-	TRBD2	TRBV7-3	TRBJ2-5	TGTGCCAGCAGCACCCAAGCGGGAGGGCCCGAGACCCAGTACTTC	CASSTQAGGPETQYF
15	few	-	TRBV7-3	TRBJ2-3	TGTGCCAGCAGCTTATTTGGGGCAGGCACAGATACGCAGTATTTT	CASSLFGAGTDTQYF
14	-	-	TRBV27	TRBJ2-1	TGTGCCAGCAGTTTCGGGACACCCAACAATGAGCAGTTCTTC	CASSFGTPNNEQFF
13	few	TRBD1	TRBV20-1	TRBJ1-4	TGCAGTGCTAGCAGGGGGGTTGGTGAAAAACTGTTTTTT	CSASRGVGEKLFF
13	few	-	TRBV10-3	TRBJ1-5	TGTGCCATCAGAGACGGGAGCAATCAGCCCCAGCATTTT	CAIRDGSNQPQHF
16	-	-	TRBV28	TRBJ2-3	TGTGCCAGCAGTCGACGGTATGACGGGCCCACAGATACGCAGTATTTT	CASSRRYDGPTDTQYF
13	-	TRBD2	TRBV29-1	TRBJ2-1	TGCAGCATAGTAGCGGGAGGCCCCAATGAGCAGTTCTTC	CSIVAGGPNEQFF
13	many	-	TRBV28	TRBJ2-7	TGTGCCAGCAGTAGCAGGGTTACCTACGAGCAGTACTTC	CASSSRVTYEQYF
14	few	TRBD2	TRBV29-1	TRBJ2-1	TGCAGCGTTGCGATAGCGGGAGCTATTCATGAGCAGTTCTTC	CSVAIAGAIHEQFF
16	-	TRBD1	TRBV7-2	TRBJ1-5	TGTGCCAGCAGCTTAGACCGGGACAGGAAAAATCAGCCCCAGCATTTT	CASSLDRDRKNQPQHF
15	few	TRBD2	TRBV5-1	TRBJ2-7	TGCGCCAGCAGCTTGGAAGCGGGGAATTGGTACGAGCAGTACTTC	CASSLEAGNWYEQYF
16	-	-	TRBV7-9	TRBJ2-3	TGTGCCAGCAGCCCCCGGGGATCTTCTAGCACAGATACGCAGTATTTT	CASSPRGSSSTDTQYF
15	few	-	TRBV11-2	TRBJ2-5	TGTGCCAGCAGCCCGAGCCTAGCGAGGGACAATGAGCAGTACTTC	CASSPSLARDNEQYF
16	-	TRBD2	TRBV7-2	TRBJ2-1	TGTGCCAGCAGCCGCTACCCTAGCGGGCGGTACAATGAGCAGTTCTTC	CASSRYPSGRYNEQFF
13	-	-	TRBV29-1	TRBJ2-5	TGCAGCGTTACAGGGACTCTCCAAGAGACCCAGTACTTC	CSVTGTLQETQYF
16	-	TRBD1	TRBV5-1	TRBJ2-1	TGCGCCAGCAGCTCTGGGACAGGGGGGGTTTACAATGAGCAGTTCTTC	CASSSGTGGVYNEQFF
13	-	-	TRBV20-1	TRBJ2-4	TGCAGTGCTAACCGAGGGGGGGAAAACATTCAGTACTTC	CSANRGGENIQYF
13	few	-	TRBV27	TRBJ2-1	TGTGCCAGCAGTTGGACTCCAGATAATGAGCAGTTCTTC	CASSWTPDNEQFF
15	few	-	TRBV28	TRBJ1-4	TGTGCCAGCAGTTTCACAGGAACAACTAATGAAAAACTGTTTTTT	CASSFTGTTNEKLFF
14	few	-	TRBV27	TRBJ2-7	TGTGCCAGCAGTACGGGGTCCGGGACGGACGAGCAGTACTTC	CASSTGSGTDEQYF
14	-	-	TRBV7-2	TRBJ1-4	TGTGCCAGCAGCTTAACCGGACAGAATGAAAAACTGTTTTTT	CASSLTGQNEKLFF
19	few	TRBD2	TRBV7-9	TRBJ2-1	TGTGCCAGCAGCTTATCTCGCGGGAGGGGAGGGATCTCCTACAATGAGCAGTTCTTC	CASSLSRGRGGISYNEQFF
15	-	TRBD1	TRBV10-3	TRBJ1-2	TGTGCCATCAGTGGCATGGACAGGGGCCCCTATGGCTACACCTTC	CAISGMDRGPYGYTF
14	-	-	TRBV6-5	TRBJ1-4	TGTGCCAGCAGTTACCTGGGCCCTAATGAAAAACTGTTTTTT	CASSYLGPNEKLFF
13	-	-	TRBV20-1	TRBJ2-7	TGCAGTGCTAGAGACGGACTTGGCTACGAGCAGTACTTC	CSARDGLGYEQYF
16	-	-	TRBV6-2/TRBV6-3	TRBJ1-5	TGTGCCAGCAGTTACGGATGGAGAGTTAGCAATCAGCCCCAGCATTTT	CASSYGWRVSNQPQHF
15	few	-	TRBV28	TRBJ2-7	TGTGCCAGCAGTTCCGCCGGGACATCCCTCTACGAGCAGTACTTC	CASSSAGTSLYEQYF
12	-	-	TRBV28	TRBJ2-7	TGTGCCAGCAGTTTAGTGAGGACCGAGCAGTACTTC	CASSLVRTEQYF
15	few	TRBD2	TRBV12-3/TRBV12-4	TRBJ2-3	TGTGCCAGCAGTGGTAGCGGGGGGGCAGGAGATACGCAGTATTTT	CASSGSGGAGDTQYF
13	few	-	TRBV29-1	TRBJ1-2	TGCAGCGTTAAGGGACGGTATTACTATGGCTACACCTTC	CSVKGRYYYGYTF
13	few	TRBD2	TRBV2	TRBJ2-5	TGTGCCAGCGAAGAAGGGGAGGGAGAGACCCAGTACTTC	CASEEGEGETQYF
14	-	-	TRBV6-1	TRBJ2-2	TGTGCCAGCAGTGACTACGCGAACACCGGGGAGCTGTTTTTT	CASSDYANTGELFF
13	many	TRBD1	TRBV6-1	TRBJ2-7	TGTGCCAGCAGTGACGGCAGGGGGTTTGAGCAGTACTTC	CASSDGRGFEQYF
16	-	TRBD2	TRBV29-1	TRBJ2-7	TGCAGCGCCCACGTACTACGTAGCGGGAGTTCCTACGAGCAGTACTTC	CSAHVLRSGSSYEQYF
17	-	TRBD2	TRBV13	TRBJ2-3	TGTGCCAGCAGCTTAGTATTAGCGGGACTTTCCACAGATACGCAGTATTTT	CASSLVLAGLSTDTQYF
15	-	-	TRBV15	TRBJ2-7	TGTGCCACCAGCAGAGATCCCGGGACCAACTACGAGCAGTACTTC	CATSRDPGTNYEQYF
14	-	TRBD2	TRBV4-1	TRBJ2-5	TGCGCCAGCAGCCAAGATGGGAGGGGAGAGACCCAGTACTTC	CASSQDGRGETQYF
16	-	-	TRBV4-1	TRBJ2-7	TGCGCCAGCAGCCGGGTGTGGGACACAGGCTCCTACGAGCAGTACTTC	CASSRVWDTGSYEQYF
17	-	-	TRBV15	TRBJ2-2	TGTGCCACCAGCAGAGATCTCGCACAGGGGAACACCGGGGAGCTGTTTTTT	CATSRDLAQGNTGELFF
14	-	-	TRBV12-3/TRBV12-4	TRBJ2-7	TGTGCCAGCCGGTCCGAGAGCTCCTACAATGAGCAGTACTTC	CASRSESSYNEQYF
13	-	-	TRBV24-1	TRBJ2-1	TGTGCCACCAGTGGGGTGGAAGAGGATGAGCAGTTCTTC	CATSGVEEDEQFF
14	few	TRBD2	TRBV7-8	TRBJ2-7	TGTGCCAGCGCGGTGGGGGGGAGTTTCTACGAGCAGTACTTC	CASAVGGSFYEQYF
17	-	TRBD2	TRBV4-1	TRBJ2-1	TGCGCCAGCAGCCAAGAACTAGCGGGTCCATTCTACAATGAGCAGTTCTTC	CASSQELAGPFYNEQFF
15	-	TRBD1	TRBV30	TRBJ1-2	TGTGCCTGGACCCCCGGACAGGGGGATAACTATGGCTACACCTTC	CAWTPGQGDNYGYTF
14	-	TRBD1	TRBV3-1	TRBJ1-6	TGTGCCAGCAAAGGACAGGGGGCGAATTCACCCCTCCACTTT	CASKGQGANSPLHF
15	few	TRBD2	TRBV27	TRBJ2-1	TGTGCCAGCAGACGGGGGACTAGCGTCGACAATGAGCAGTTCTTC	CASRRGTSVDNEQFF